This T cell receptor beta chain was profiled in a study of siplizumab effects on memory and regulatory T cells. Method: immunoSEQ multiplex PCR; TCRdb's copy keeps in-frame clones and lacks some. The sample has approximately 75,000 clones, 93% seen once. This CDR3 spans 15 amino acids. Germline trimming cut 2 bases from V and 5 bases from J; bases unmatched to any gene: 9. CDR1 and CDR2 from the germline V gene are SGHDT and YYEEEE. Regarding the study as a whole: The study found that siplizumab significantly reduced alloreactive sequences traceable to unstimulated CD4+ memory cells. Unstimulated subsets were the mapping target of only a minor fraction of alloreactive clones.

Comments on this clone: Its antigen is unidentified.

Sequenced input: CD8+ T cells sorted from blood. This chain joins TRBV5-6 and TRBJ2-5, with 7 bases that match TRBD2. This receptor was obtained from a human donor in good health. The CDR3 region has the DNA TGTGCCAGCAGCTTAGGCGGGGGATCGGGGGAGACCCAGTACTTC. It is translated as CASSLGGGSGETQYF.